These T cell receptor beta chains were read from a single sample in a study of tumor-infiltrating T cells and Merkel cell polyomavirus. Profiled with immunoSEQ multiplex PCR; TCRdb holds only in-frame clones, not every one. The data show about 25,000 clones, with nearly 90% seen just once and around 2.8% held by the top ten. The sample was lymph node tissue. The receptors were gathered from a man aged 50 or older with Merkel cell carcinoma. Each CDR3 is given with its conserved first and last residue. Each record gives: CDR3 protein, CDR3 DNA, J gene, clone size, V gene, D gene, CDR3 length. The D gene is left open where the match is weak. Only some rows state a clone size, as once, few, many or a class for expanded clones.

CASSYPTGGSYGYTF TGTGCCAGCAGTTACCCCACAGGGGGCAGCTATGGCTACACCTTC TRBJ1-2 - TRBV6-6 TRBD1 15
CSVVRDRRDDNYGYTF TGCAGCGTTGTTAGGGACAGGAGAGACGATAACTATGGCTACACCTTC TRBJ1-2 once TRBV29-1 TRBD1 16
CASSAIWDTKSTDTQYF TGTGCCAGCAGCGCGATATGGGACACCAAGAGCACGGATACGCAGTATTTT TRBJ2-3 once TRBV9 - 17
CASSPRDRGANTEAFF TGTGCCAGCAGCCCGAGGGACAGGGGGGCGAACACTGAAGCTTTCTTT TRBJ1-1 - TRBV9 TRBD1 16
CASSFSRDRGNRNQPQHF TGTGCCAGTAGTTTTTCCCGGGACAGGGGGAATAGGAATCAGCCCCAGCATTTT TRBJ1-5 - TRBV19 TRBD1 18
CATRQGTGANVLTF TGTGCCACACGACAGGGGACAGGGGCCAACGTCCTGACTTTC TRBJ2-6 - TRBV10-3 TRBD1 14
CASSPIEGGGEKLFF TGTGCCAGCTCGCCCATAGAGGGCGGAGGTGAAAAACTGTTTTTT TRBJ1-4 - TRBV18 - 15
CASSVESGYEQYF TGTGCCAGCAGCGTAGAAAGCGGGTACGAGCAGTACTTC TRBJ2-7 - TRBV9 - 13
CASSIPGLAGVNTGELFF TGCGCCAGCTCAATACCGGGACTAGCGGGAGTGAACACCGGGGAGCTGTTTTTT TRBJ2-2 - TRBV4-1 TRBD2 18
CASSPDRERDTQYF TGTGCCAGCAGTCCGGACAGGGAACGGGATACGCAGTATTTT TRBJ2-3 - TRBV28 TRBD1 14
CASSLGDYLSEQYF TGCGCCAGCAGCTTGGGGGACTACCTCTCCGAGCAGTACTTC TRBJ2-7 - TRBV5-1 TRBD2 14
CASSLYSQGGNSPLHF TGTGCCAGCAGCTTATATTCACAGGGGGGAAATTCACCCCTCCACTTT TRBJ1-6 - TRBV7-3 TRBD1 16
CASSSGTGPYEQYF TGTGCCAGCAGTTCCGGGACAGGGCCTTACGAGCAGTACTTC TRBJ2-7 few TRBV6-6 TRBD1 14
CASSSGLAVFTGELFF TGTGCCAGCAGTTCTGGACTAGCGGTGTTCACCGGGGAGCTGTTTTTT TRBJ2-2 - TRBV27 TRBD2 16
CASSSGLAGTRTDTQYF TGTGCCAGCAGCTCGGGACTAGCGGGGACGCGGACAGATACGCAGTATTTT TRBJ2-3 - TRBV7-9 TRBD2 17
CSVERGYEQYF TGCAGCGTCGAACGGGGTTACGAGCAGTACTTC TRBJ2-7 few TRBV29-1 - 11
CASSVEDPGLSEQFF TGTGCCAGCAGCGTAGAGGACCCGGGGTTGAGTGAGCAGTTCTTC TRBJ2-1 few TRBV9 - 15